This TCR beta chain derives from a study of blood T cell repertoires in COVID-19. Looked up from germline, CDR1 is LNHNV and CDR2 is YYDKDF (reference sequence). The CDR3 totals 16 residues. V was clipped by 3 bases and J by 2 bases, with 15 bases between them. As handled by the study authors: From reference gene primer amplification, estimates of nucleated cell counts were derived. Repertoires were generated with immunoSEQ multiplex PCR, while TCRdb's copy carries only in-frame clones and drops some. V, J and clone size are taken as reported in that table, and D and trimming were inferred from the DNA itself. The repertoire has roughly 250,000 clones, roughly 90% of them found once; the top ten carry around 0.8%.

The sample taken for sequencing was peripheral blood. The chain is built from TRBV15 and TRBJ2-3; D is undetermined. This sequence was found in a man aged 25 to 45 with acute or convalescent COVID-19. The CDR3 DNA reads TGTGCCACCAGCAGTATAAACCTACCTTCCACAGATACGCAGTATTTT. It is translated as CATSSINLPSTDTQYF.